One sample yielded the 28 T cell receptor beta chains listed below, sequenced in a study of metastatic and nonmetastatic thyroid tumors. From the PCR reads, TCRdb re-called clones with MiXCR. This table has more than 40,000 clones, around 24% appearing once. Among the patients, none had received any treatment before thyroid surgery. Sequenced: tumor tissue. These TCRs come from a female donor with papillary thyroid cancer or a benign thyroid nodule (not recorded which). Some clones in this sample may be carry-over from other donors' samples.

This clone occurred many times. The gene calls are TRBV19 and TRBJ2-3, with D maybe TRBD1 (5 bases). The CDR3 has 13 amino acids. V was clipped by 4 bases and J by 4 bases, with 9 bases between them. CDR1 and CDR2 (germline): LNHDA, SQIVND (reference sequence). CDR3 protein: CASSTQGPDTQYF. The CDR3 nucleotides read TGTGCCAGTAGTACCCAGGGCCCAGATACGCAGTATTTT. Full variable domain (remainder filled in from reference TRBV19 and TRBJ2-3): DGGITQSPKYLFRKEGQNVTLSCEQNLNHDAMYWYRQDPGQGLRLIYYSQIVNDFQKGDIAEGYSVSREKKESFPLTVTSAQKNPTAFYLCASSTQGPDTQYFGPGTRLTVL.

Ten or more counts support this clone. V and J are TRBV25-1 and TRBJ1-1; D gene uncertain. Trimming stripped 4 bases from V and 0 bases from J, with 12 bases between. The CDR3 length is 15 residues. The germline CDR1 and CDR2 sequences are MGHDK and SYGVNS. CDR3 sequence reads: CASSALEAMNTEAFF. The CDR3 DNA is TGTGCCAGCAGTGCCTTGGAGGCTATGAACACTGAAGCTTTCTTT.

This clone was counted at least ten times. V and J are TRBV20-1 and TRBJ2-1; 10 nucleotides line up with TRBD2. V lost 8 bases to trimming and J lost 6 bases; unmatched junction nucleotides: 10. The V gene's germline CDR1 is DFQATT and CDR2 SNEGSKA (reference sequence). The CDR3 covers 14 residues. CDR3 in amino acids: CSSRLRTSGNEQFF. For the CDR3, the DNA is TGCAGTTCCAGATTACGGACTAGCGGCAATGAGCAGTTCTTC.

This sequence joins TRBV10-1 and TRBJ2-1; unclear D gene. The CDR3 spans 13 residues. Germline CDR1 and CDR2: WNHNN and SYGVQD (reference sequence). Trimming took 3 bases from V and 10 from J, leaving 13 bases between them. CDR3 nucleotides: TGCGCCAGCAGTGAAGTTCCTGTTGAGGAGCAGTTCTTC. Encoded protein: CASSEVPVEEQFF.

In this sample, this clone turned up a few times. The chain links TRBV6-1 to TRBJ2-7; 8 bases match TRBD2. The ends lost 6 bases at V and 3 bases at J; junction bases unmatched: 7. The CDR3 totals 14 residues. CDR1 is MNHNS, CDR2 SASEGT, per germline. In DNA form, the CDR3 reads TGTGCCAGCAGCCCCTCCAGCGGGAGCTACGAGCAGTACTTC. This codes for CASSPSSGSYEQYF.

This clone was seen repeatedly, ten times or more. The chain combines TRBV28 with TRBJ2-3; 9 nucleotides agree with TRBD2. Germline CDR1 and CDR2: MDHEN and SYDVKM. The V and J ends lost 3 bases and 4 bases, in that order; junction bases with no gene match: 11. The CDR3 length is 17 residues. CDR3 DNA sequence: TGTGCCAGCAGTTTTGATCATGGCGGGGGGGCCGCAGATACGCAGTATTTT. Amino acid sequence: CASSFDHGGGAADTQYF.

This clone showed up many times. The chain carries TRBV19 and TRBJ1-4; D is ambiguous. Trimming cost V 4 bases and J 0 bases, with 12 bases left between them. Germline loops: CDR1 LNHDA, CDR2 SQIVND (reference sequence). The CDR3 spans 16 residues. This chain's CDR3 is CASSTLPGTTNEKLFF. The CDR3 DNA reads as TGTGCCAGTAGTACCTTACCGGGGACAACTAATGAAAAACTGTTTTTT.

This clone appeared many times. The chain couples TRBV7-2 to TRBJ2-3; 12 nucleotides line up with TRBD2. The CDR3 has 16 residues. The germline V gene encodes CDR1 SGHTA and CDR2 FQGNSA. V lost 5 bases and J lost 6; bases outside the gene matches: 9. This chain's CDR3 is CASSTSLAGGSDTQYF. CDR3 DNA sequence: TGTGCCAGCAGCACCTCACTAGCGGGGGGCAGCGATACGCAGTATTTT. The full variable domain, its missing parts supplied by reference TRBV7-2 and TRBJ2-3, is GAGVSQSPSNKVTEKGKDVELRCDPISGHTALYWYRQSLGQGLEFLIYFQGNSAPDKSGLPSDRFSAERTGGSVSTLTIQRTQQEDSAVYLCASSTSLAGGSDTQYFGPGTRLTVL.

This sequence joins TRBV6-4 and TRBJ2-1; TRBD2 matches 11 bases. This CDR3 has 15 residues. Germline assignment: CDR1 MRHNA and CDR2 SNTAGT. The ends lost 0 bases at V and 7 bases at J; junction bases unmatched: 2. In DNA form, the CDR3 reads TGTGCCAGCAGTGACTCAGCTAGCGGGAGGAATGAGCAGTTCTTC. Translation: CASSDSASGRNEQFF.

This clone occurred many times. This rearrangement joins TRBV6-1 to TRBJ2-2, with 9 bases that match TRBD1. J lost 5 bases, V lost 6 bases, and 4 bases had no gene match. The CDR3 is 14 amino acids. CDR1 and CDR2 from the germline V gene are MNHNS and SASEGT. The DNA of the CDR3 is TGTGCCAGCAGAAGACAGGGGGGGACCGGGGAGCTGTTTTTT. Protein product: CASRRQGGTGELFF.

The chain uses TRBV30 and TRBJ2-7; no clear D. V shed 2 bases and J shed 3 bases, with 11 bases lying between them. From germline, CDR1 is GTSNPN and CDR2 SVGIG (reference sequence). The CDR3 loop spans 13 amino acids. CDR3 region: CAWSLSGNYEQYF. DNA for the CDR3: TGTGCCTGGAGTTTATCTGGGAACTACGAGCAGTACTTC.

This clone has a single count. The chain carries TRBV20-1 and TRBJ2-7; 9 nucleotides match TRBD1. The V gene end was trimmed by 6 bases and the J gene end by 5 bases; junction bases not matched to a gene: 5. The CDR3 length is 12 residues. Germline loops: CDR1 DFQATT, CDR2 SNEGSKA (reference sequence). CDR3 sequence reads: CSAGDREHEQYF. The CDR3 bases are TGCAGTGCAGGGGACAGGGAACACGAGCAGTACTTC.

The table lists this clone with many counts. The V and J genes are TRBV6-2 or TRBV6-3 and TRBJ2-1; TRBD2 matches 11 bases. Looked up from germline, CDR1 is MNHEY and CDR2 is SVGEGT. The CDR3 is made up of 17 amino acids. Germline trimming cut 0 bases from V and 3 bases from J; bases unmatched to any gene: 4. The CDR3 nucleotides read TGTGCCAGCAGTTACTCGCCGACTAGCGGGATCTACAATGAGCAGTTCTTC. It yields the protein CASSYSPTSGIYNEQFF.

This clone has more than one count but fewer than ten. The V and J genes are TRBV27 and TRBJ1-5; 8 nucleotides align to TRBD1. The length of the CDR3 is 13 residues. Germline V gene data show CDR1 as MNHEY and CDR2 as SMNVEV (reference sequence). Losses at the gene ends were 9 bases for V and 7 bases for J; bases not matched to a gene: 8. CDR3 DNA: TGTGCCAGTGGACAGGGCATGAACCAGCCCCAGCATTTT. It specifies CASGQGMNQPQHF.

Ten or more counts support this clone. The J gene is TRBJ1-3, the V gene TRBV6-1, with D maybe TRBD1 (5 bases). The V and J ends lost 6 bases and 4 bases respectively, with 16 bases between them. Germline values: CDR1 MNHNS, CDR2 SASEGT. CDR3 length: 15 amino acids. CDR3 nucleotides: TGTGCCAGCAGCCCCCCGGGGCGCAAGGGAAACACCATATATTTT. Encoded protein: CASSPPGRKGNTIYF.

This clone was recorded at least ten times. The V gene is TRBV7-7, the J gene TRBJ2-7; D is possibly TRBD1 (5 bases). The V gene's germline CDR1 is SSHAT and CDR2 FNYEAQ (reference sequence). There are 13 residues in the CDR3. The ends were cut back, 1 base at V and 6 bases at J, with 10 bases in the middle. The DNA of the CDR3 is TGTGCCAGCAGCTTAGTAAATAGGGGCGAGCAGTACTTC. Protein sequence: CASSLVNRGEQYF.

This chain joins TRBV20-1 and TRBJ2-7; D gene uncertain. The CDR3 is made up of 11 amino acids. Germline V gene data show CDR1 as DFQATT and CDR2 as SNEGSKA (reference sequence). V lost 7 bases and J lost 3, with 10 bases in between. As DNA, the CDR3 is TGCAGTGGGCGGACCGACTACGAGCAGTACTTC. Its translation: CSGRTDYEQYF.

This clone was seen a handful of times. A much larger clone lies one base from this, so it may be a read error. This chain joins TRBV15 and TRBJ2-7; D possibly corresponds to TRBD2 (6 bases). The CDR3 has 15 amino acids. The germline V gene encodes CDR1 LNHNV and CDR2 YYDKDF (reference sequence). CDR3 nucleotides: TGTGCCACCAGCAGAGATCTTGCGGGTTCTGGGGCGGGGACCTTC. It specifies CATSRDLAGSGAGTF.

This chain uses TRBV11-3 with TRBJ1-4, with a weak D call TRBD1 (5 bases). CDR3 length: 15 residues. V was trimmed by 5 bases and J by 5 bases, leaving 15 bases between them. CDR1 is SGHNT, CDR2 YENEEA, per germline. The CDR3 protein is CASSPPGPANEKLFF. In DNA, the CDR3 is TGTGCCAGCAGCCCCCCGGGGCCCGCGAATGAAAAACTGTTTTTT.

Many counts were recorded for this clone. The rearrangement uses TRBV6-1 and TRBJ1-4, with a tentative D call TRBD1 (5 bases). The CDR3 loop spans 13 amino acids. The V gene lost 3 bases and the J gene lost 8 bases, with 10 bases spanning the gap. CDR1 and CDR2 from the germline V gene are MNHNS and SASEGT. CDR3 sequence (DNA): TGTGCCAGCAGTGAGGGGGGTGTAGAAAAACTGTTTTTT. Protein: CASSEGGVEKLFF.

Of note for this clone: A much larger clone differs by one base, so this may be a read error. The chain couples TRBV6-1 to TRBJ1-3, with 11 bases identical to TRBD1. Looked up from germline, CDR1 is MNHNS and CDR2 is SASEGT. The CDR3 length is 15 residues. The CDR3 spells CASMGQGVTGNIIYF. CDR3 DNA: TGTGCCAGCATGGGACAGGGGGTAACTGGAAACATCATATATTTT.

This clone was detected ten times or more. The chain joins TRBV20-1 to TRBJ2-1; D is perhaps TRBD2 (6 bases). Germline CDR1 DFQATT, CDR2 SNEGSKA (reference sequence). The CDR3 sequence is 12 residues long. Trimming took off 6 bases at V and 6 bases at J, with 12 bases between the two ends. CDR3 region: CSAAGLPNEQFF. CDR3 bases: TGCAGTGCCGCGGGGCTCCCCAATGAGCAGTTCTTC.

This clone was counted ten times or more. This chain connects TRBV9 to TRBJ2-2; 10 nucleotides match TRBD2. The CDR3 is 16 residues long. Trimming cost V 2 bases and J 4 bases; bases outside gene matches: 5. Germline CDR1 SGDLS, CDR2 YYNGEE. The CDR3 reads CASSVAGTSATGELFF. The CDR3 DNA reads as TGTGCCAGCAGCGTCGCCGGGACTAGCGCCACCGGGGAGCTGTTTTTT.

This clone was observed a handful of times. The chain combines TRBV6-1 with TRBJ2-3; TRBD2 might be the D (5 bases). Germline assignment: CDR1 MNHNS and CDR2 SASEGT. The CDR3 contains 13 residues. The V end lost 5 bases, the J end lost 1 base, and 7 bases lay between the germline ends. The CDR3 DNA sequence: TGTGCCAGCAGTCTAGCAGGCACAGATACGCAGTATTTT. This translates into CASSLAGTDTQYF.

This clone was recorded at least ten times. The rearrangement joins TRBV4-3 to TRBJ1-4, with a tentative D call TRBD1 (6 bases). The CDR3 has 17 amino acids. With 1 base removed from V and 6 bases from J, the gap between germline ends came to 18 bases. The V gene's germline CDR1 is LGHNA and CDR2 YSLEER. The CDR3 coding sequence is TGCGCCAGCAGCCAAGTACGCCAGGGGACGGCTTATGAAAAACTGTTTTTT. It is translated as CASSQVRQGTAYEKLFF.

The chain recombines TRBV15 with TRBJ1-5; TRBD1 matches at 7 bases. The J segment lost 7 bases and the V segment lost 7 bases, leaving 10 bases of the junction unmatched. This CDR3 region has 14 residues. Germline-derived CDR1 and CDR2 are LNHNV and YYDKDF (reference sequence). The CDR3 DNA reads TGTGCCACCATCGATGACAGGGTAGGGCAGCCCCAGCATTTT. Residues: CATIDDRVGQPQHF.

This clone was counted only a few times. DNA of the CDR3: TGTGCCAGCAGTTACACAGGGATCTATGAGCAGTTCTTC. This gives the protein CASSYTGIYEQFF. The chain is built from TRBV6-2 or TRBV6-3 and TRBJ2-1; TRBD1 might be the D (6 bases). The V gene's germline CDR1 is MNHEY and CDR2 SVGEGT. With 2 bases removed from V and 8 bases from J, the gap between germline ends came to 10 bases. This CDR3 region has 13 residues.

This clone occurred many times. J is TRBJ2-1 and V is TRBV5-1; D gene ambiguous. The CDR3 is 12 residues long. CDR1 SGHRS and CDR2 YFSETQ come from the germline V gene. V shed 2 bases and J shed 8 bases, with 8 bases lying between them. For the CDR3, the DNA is TGCGCCAGCAGCTTTACCGGAGATGAGCAGTTCTTC. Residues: CASSFTGDEQFF.